This T cell receptor (beta chain) originates from a study of shared clonotypes between healthy human individuals. About the research overall: Aged 18 to 49, the donors were a couple of women and a few men.

This CDR3 has 14 residues. Per the germline V gene, CDR1 is MNHEY and CDR2 is SMNVEV (reference sequence). V lost 2 bases to trimming and J lost 0 bases, with 7 bases between them. Broader study findings: Several donors shared about 5% of their naive CD4 clonotypes.

To note about this clone: Antigen specificity is unknown. Distinct nucleotide sequences in the sample also encode this CDR3.

Naive CD8 cells lacked CD45RO and underwent positive selection for CCR7, leaving out terminally differentiated effector memory CD45RA+ cells. Only in-frame clones appear in the TCRdb table, and some are missing; sequencing was by immunoSEQ multiplex PCR. The sample contains about 2.1 million clones, 93% of which appear only once. This chain uses TRBV27 with TRBJ1-1; D unresolved. The clonotype comes from a man in his late teens or twenties in good health. Some clones in this sample may be carry-over from other donors' samples. The sample was naive CD8+ T cells from PBMCs. The CDR3 bases are TGTGCCAGCAGTTTACTGAGCATGAACACTGAAGCTTTCTTT. It yields the protein CASSLLSMNTEAFF.